These T cell receptor beta chains were read from a single sample in a study of shared clonotypes between healthy human individuals. Generated by immunoSEQ multiplex PCR, the TCRdb table keeps only in-frame clones and is missing some. Of approximately 110,000 clones in the sample, 67% were seen once. The sequencing sample was made of memory CD8+ T cells sorted from blood. The origin of the receptors is a woman in her 30s in good health. CDR3s include the opening cysteine and the closing phenylalanine or tryptophan. A D gene is named only where the DNA matches it firmly. Only part of the rows carry a size: once, few, many, or a class if the clone is expanded.

V: TRBV27; J: TRBJ2-7; size: -; length: 15; D: TRBD2; DNA: TGTGCCAGCAGGGTTTGGACTAGCGGGACCTACGAGCAGTACTTC; CDR3: CASRVWTSGTYEQYF
V: TRBV2; J: TRBJ2-7; size: once; length: 15; D: -; DNA: TGTGCCAGCAGTGATCAGGGAACAGACCCCTACGAGCAGTACTTC; CDR3: CASSDQGTDPYEQYF
V: TRBV25-1; J: TRBJ1-5; size: -; length: 14; D: -; DNA: TGTGCCAGCAGTGCAAGGGGATTGAGACAGCCCCAGCATTTT; CDR3: CASSARGLRQPQHF
V: TRBV11-3; J: TRBJ1-2; size: -; length: 15; D: -; DNA: TGTGCCAGCAGCAAGAATCTCGGAAAGACCTATGGCTACACCTTC; CDR3: CASSKNLGKTYGYTF
V: TRBV28; J: TRBJ2-7; size: -; length: 16; D: -; DNA: TGTGCCAGCAGTTTAACGGTGGGGAGCCCCCTCTACGAGCAGTACTTC; CDR3: CASSLTVGSPLYEQYF
V: TRBV25-1; J: TRBJ1-4; size: few; length: 15; D: TRBD1; DNA: TGTGCCAGCAGTGAATGGGAGGGGGCGCCTGAAAAACTGTTTTTT; CDR3: CASSEWEGAPEKLFF
V: TRBV19; J: TRBJ1-4; size: -; length: 13; D: -; DNA: TGTGCCAGTAGCTATGCAGACAGTGAAAAACTGTTTTTT; CDR3: CASSYADSEKLFF
V: TRBV5-1; J: TRBJ2-5; size: -; length: 16; D: TRBD2; DNA: TGCGCCAGCAGCTTGGATTTTGCGGGAGGGCAAGAGACCCAGTACTTC; CDR3: CASSLDFAGGQETQYF
V: TRBV28; J: TRBJ2-6; size: -; length: 17; D: -; DNA: TGTGCCAGCATCGCCGTGGTATCCTCCTCCGGGGCCAACGTCCTGACTTTC; CDR3: CASIAVVSSSGANVLTF
V: TRBV5-4; J: TRBJ2-1; size: -; length: 16; D: TRBD1; DNA: TGTGCCAGCAGCTTGTTCGACAGGGGGCGTTACAATGAGCAGTTCTTC; CDR3: CASSLFDRGRYNEQFF
V: TRBV2; J: TRBJ2-3; size: -; length: 16; D: -; DNA: TGTGCCAGCAGTGAAGAACCGGCTGCCAGCACAGATACGCAGTATTTT; CDR3: CASSEEPAASTDTQYF
V: TRBV15; J: TRBJ2-1; size: -; length: 13; D: TRBD1; DNA: TGTGCCACCAGCAGACGACAGGGTAATGAGCAGTTCTTC; CDR3: CATSRRQGNEQFF
V: TRBV7-2; J: TRBJ1-2; size: -; length: 15; D: -; DNA: TGTGCCAGCAGTTCCTTGACATTAAGATCCAATGGCTACACCTTC; CDR3: CASSSLTLRSNGYTF
V: TRBV7-2; J: TRBJ2-1; size: -; length: 17; D: TRBD2; DNA: TGTGCCAGCTCGAGACTAGCGGGCTCTAGCTCCTACAATGAGCAGTTCTTC; CDR3: CASSRLAGSSSYNEQFF
V: TRBV10-3; J: TRBJ2-1; size: -; length: 16; D: TRBD2; DNA: TGTGCCATCAGTGATCTCGGGACTAGTTTCTACAATGAGCAGTTCTTC; CDR3: CAISDLGTSFYNEQFF
V: TRBV6-5; J: TRBJ2-1; size: many; length: 15; D: -; DNA: TGTGCCAGCAGTTACGTTACGGGGGTAGGAAATGAGCAGTTCTTC; CDR3: CASSYVTGVGNEQFF
V: TRBV2; J: TRBJ2-7; size: once; length: 12; D: TRBD1; DNA: TGTGCCAGCAGCGGGACAGAGTACGAGCAGTACTTC; CDR3: CASSGTEYEQYF
V: TRBV9; J: TRBJ2-7; size: once; length: 13; D: -; DNA: TGTGCCAGCAGGAAGGGGCCAACCTACGAGCAGTACTTC; CDR3: CASRKGPTYEQYF
V: TRBV19; J: TRBJ2-1; size: many; length: 13; D: -; DNA: TGTGCCAGTAGTATTTCGGCTATCTATGAGCAGTTCTTC; CDR3: CASSISAIYEQFF
V: TRBV5-6; J: TRBJ1-1; size: once; length: 13; D: -; DNA: TGTGCCAGCAGCTTGAGAAGGGGCACTGAAGCTTTCTTT; CDR3: CASSLRRGTEAFF
V: TRBV10-2; J: TRBJ1-2; size: -; length: 16; D: -; DNA: TGCGCCAGCAGTCTTAACAGCCCATCAGCTAACTATGGCTACACCTTC; CDR3: CASSLNSPSANYGYTF
V: TRBV19; J: TRBJ2-3; size: once; length: 14; D: TRBD2; DNA: TGTGCCAGTAACAAGCGGGAGAGCCCAGATACGCAGTATTTT; CDR3: CASNKRESPDTQYF
V: TRBV6-1; J: TRBJ1-5; size: few; length: 13; D: -; DNA: TGTGCCAGCCATACGGACGGGAATCAGCCCCAGCATTTT; CDR3: CASHTDGNQPQHF
V: TRBV7-8; J: TRBJ2-1; size: once; length: 15; D: -; DNA: TGTGCCAGCAGCTTAGCGGGAACCTCCTACAATGAGCAGTTCTTC; CDR3: CASSLAGTSYNEQFF
V: TRBV23-1; J: TRBJ2-4; size: -; length: 20; D: TRBD2; DNA: TGCGCCAGCAAAATTCCGGCGGGAGGTAGGGATGTGTCGGCCAAAAACATTCAGTACTTC; CDR3: CASKIPAGGRDVSAKNIQYF
V: TRBV15; J: TRBJ2-2; size: -; length: 16; D: -; DNA: TGTGCCACCAGCACTAGAATCAGGGGATTCACCGGGGAGCTGTTTTTT; CDR3: CATSTRIRGFTGELFF
V: TRBV28; J: TRBJ2-7; size: few; length: 17; D: TRBD2; DNA: TGTGCCAGCAGTTTATGGACTAGCGGGCTCGGGTTTGACGAGCAGTACTTC; CDR3: CASSLWTSGLGFDEQYF
V: TRBV28; J: TRBJ1-2; size: -; length: 14; D: -; DNA: TGTGCCAGCATTACGGACAGCTTGGGGAGAGGCTACACCTTC; CDR3: CASITDSLGRGYTF
V: TRBV13; J: TRBJ2-7; size: -; length: 15; D: TRBD1; DNA: TGTGCCAGCAGCTTGGACAGGGCAGGGTCCTACGAGCAGTACTTC; CDR3: CASSLDRAGSYEQYF
V: TRBV28; J: TRBJ2-3; size: many; length: 22; D: TRBD2; DNA: TGTGCCAGCAGTTTACTCGCTAGCGGGGCCGAGGGGTTTTTTGGGAGGACAGATACGCAGTATTTT; CDR3: CASSLLASGAEGFFGRTDTQYF
V: TRBV4-1; J: TRBJ1-4; size: few; length: 17; D: -; DNA: TGCGCCAGCAGCCAAGAAGGCCCGGGGAGCCTTAATGAAAAACTGTTTTTT; CDR3: CASSQEGPGSLNEKLFF
V: TRBV25-1; J: TRBJ2-7; size: -; length: 16; D: TRBD1; DNA: TGTGCCAGCAGTGAGACCGGGACAGGGGGACCCTACGAGCAGTACTTC; CDR3: CASSETGTGGPYEQYF
V: TRBV5-6; J: TRBJ1-5; size: -; length: 14; D: -; DNA: TGTGCCAGCAGCTTGGACGGGGATCGGCAGCCCCAGCATTTT; CDR3: CASSLDGDRQPQHF
V: TRBV7-3; J: TRBJ2-5; size: -; length: 16; D: TRBD2; DNA: TGTGCCAGCAGCTTAAGTGGCCTAGCGGGAGAAGAGACCCAGTACTTC; CDR3: CASSLSGLAGEETQYF
V: TRBV6-1; J: TRBJ1-5; size: -; length: 15; D: -; DNA: TGTGCCAGCAGTGAAGCGCCGGGGGGGAATCAGCCCCAGCATTTT; CDR3: CASSEAPGGNQPQHF